This paragraph reports one TCR beta chain. Its antigen remains unidentified. Nothing much larger sits one base from this clone, and base qualities are not available. The sample comes from a study of cytomegalovirus exposure and HLA in healthy donors (TCRdb year 2017). The study in broad terms: In an earlier analysis of under 750 of the donors, under 300 Gb of sequence data and 90 million to 120 million unique TCR beta sequences from about 179 million T cells were reported. About 300 gigabases of sequencing data and around 88 million unique TCR sequences made up an early release that covered 500 to 650 HLA-typed donors. The genetic ancestry cluster associated with self-reported Caucasian donors included 81% of the roughly 400 genotyped donors. The study aimed to test whether cataloging public T cell receptors could reveal signatures of past pathogen exposure. The T cell repertoires of 666 subjects were profiled by immunosequencing and related to cytomegalovirus serostatus. Along with the roughly 700-subject first cohort, a separate validation cohort of 120 different subjects was used. High-throughput TCR immunosequencing, statistical association of individual TCRs with disease status, and machine learning were combined to predict cytomegalovirus infection status. A later analysis re-analyzed previously published TCR beta repertoires from roughly 690 donors and added high-resolution HLA genotyping to study TCR occurrence patterns. Rather than using new phenotypic data, the later analysis identified candidate immune exposures from TCR beta sequences and from how often those sequences occurred across donors. In an earlier analysis of a few hundred of the donors, high-throughput TCR beta sequencing was used to judge whether each TCR beta V gene segment behaved as functional or pseudogenic. Donor age, sex, ethnicity and CMV serostatus were compiled alongside the repertoire data. A later genetic analysis took genome-wide SNP genotypes for about 60% of the roughly 670 donors and used that subset as a discovery cohort. Every repertoire in the discovery cohort had been generated on one and the same sequencing platform. HLA typing included class I and class II loci at four-digit resolution. Typing coverage varied by locus: about 620-640 donors for A, B, C, DRB1 and DQB1; roughly 500 for DQA1; more than 600 for DPA1; around 450 for DPB1. About five DR-DQ haplotypes were handled as single units for association and clustering because linkage in the cohort was strong. Across around 400 genotyped donors of the cohort, an average of approximately 200,000 unique TCR beta nucleotide sequences per donor were sequenced, and about a sixth of those sequences were non-productive.

V and J lose 0 bases and 3 bases, and a span of 5 bases separates them. Taken from cysteine to phenylalanine, the CDR3 has 13 residues. Only the CDR3 portion is preserved as DNA: 39 bases, with reading frame beginning at the first base. Based on the germline V gene, the CDR1 and CDR2 sequences are ENHRY and SYGVKD. The cohort comprised under 700 healthy bone marrow donors. All cohort members were sampled while nominally healthy, although unrecorded immune exposures were likely present. The donor tested CMV seronegative and was one of the 352 seronegative cohort members. Each donor provided a peripheral blood sample, and peripheral blood mononuclear cells were used for TCR beta sequencing. The Qiagen DNeasy Blood Extraction Kit was used to extract genomic DNA from the blood cell samples. Summary of the overall study and its limitations: A later analysis found that HLA-associated TCR beta chains were more clonally expanded and had lower generation probabilities than equally common non-associated chains. In a later genetic analysis, a missense DCLRE1C variant was associated with V-gene and J-gene trimming of TCR beta chains, and the association was replicated in an independent cohort. The study listed 170 or so TCR beta chains as associated with cytomegalovirus. The sequencing pipeline was judged likely to have produced a cluster of highly shared sequence variants as a technical artifact. An earlier analysis of around 500 of the donors showed that most TCR beta V segments appeared in productive rearrangements either about 87% or about 30% of the time, which broadly matched IMGT annotations. In a later genetic analysis, fewer N-insertions in productive TCRs were reported among donors in an Asian-associated ancestry cluster than the roughly 700-donor mean. Because counts were too low, approximately 15 rarely observed V segments, including chromosome 9 orphons, were excluded from the earlier analysis of some 540 of the donors. The presence/absence analyses assumed that sequencing depth was roughly uniform across donors, and that assumption may not be true. Only TCR beta chains were sequenced in this cohort, and the absence of alpha or paired-chain data limited detectable features. CMV serostatus was the only immune exposure information available for the cohort. Correlated functional status among segregating V segments might be attributable to linkage disequilibrium, but an unknown experimental factor could not be ruled out. Three of the identified cytomegalovirus-associated TCR beta chains were confirmed in vitro to be specific for cytomegalovirus antigens. According to the authors, the approach could potentially be generalized to other disease states and immunological phenotypes. According to a later analysis, parvovirus B19, influenza, CMV and Epstein-Barr virus appeared linked to several top co-occurrence clusters. Most TCR sequences were observed very rarely across donors, whereas some public TCRs were present in many individuals. The classifier was reported to diagnose cytomegalovirus status with high specificity and sensitivity in both the original cohort and the validation cohort. Strong co-occurrence of HLA alleles, especially DR and DQ, made assigning TCR associations to individual alleles difficult. According to a later analysis, most CMV-associated TCR beta chains appeared to be HLA-restricted, and the HLA associations seemed to be driven largely by CMV exposure. A further reported finding was that TCR beta sequences accurately predicted the HLA-A and HLA-B alleles for most subjects in the first cohort. In a later analysis, the rate of TCR association differed among HLA loci, with DRB1 alleles having the most associated TCRs and HLA-C alleles having the fewest. Because HLA typing was unavailable for some donors at each locus, only the typed subset was used in association tests. The 87-base-pair reads could not distinguish some IMGT-functional V segments, including TRBV6-2 and TRBV6-3, so those segments were excluded. A later analysis associated 16,951 TCR beta sequences with specific HLA alleles at a false discovery rate of 0.05.

To prepare the library, the immunoSEQ multiplex PCR assay was applied. A mixture of 60 forward primers for TCR Vbeta segments and 13 reverse primers for TCR Jbeta segments was used in the multiplex PCR. A multiplex PCR assay on genomic DNA amplified the CDR3 region of rearranged TCR beta genes. On the Illumina HiSeq System, the amplified TCR beta libraries were sequenced as 87-base-pair reads. The study's own analysis went as follows. In a later analysis, tens of millions of unique TCR beta chains were counted across the roughly 610 repertoires, and approximately 11 million of these chains were shared by at least two donors. A nearest-neighbor algorithm error-corrected the raw reads and collapsed the reads into unique sequences, merging closely related sequences to remove PCR and sequencing errors. CDR3 sequences were aligned to IMGT reference sequences to assign V, D and J gene segments. Each retained sequence needed at least a six-nucleotide match to both a V gene segment and a J gene segment. Rearrangements were classified as productive when the CDR3 lacked stop codons and remained in frame with V and J, and all other rearrangements were classified as non-productive. CDR3 was defined according to IMGT convention as the region running from the second conserved V-encoded cysteine to the conserved J-encoded phenylalanine. Sequences without an unambiguous match to a single V gene segment were excluded from the earlier analysis of approximately 600 of the donors. An earlier analysis of some 500 of the donors classified V segments as functional when productive rearrangements were above 56.7% and as segregating when the standard deviation between donors was above 5%. To diagnose cytomegalovirus status from the catalog of TCR beta chain sequences, a statistical classification framework was built. A later analysis assigned V and J genes by comparing TCR nucleotide sequences with IMGT/GENE-DB human TR gene sequences. Using the TCRdist pipeline, a later analysis assigned CDR3 sequences along with most-parsimonious VDJ recombination scenarios. In a later analysis, each TCR beta chain was defined by its CDR3 amino acid sequence together with its V-gene family, and reads lacking a unique V-gene family were excluded. In a later analysis, approximately 640 highly shared, low-generation-probability nucleotide sequences were removed to address suspected cross-contamination and a sequencing artifact. In a later analysis, a clonal expansion index was calculated for each public chain from normalized within-repertoire ranks of inferred template counts. In a later analysis, generation probabilities were computed using a VDJ recombination model fitted to out-of-frame rearrangements, and the results were checked against IGoR. A later analysis scored TCR-TCR, TCR-HLA and TCR-CMV co-occurrence with hypergeometric tests, applying a repertoire-size bias correction to TCR pairs. False discovery rates were estimated in a later analysis by permuting HLA or CMV assignments 20 times. In a later analysis, co-occurring TCRs were grouped using DBSCAN, with TCRdist sequence similarity added in when clustering inside HLA-allele-positive subsets. Co-occurrence clustering excluded repertoires with fewer than 30,000 or more than 120,000 public chains, plus five with anomalous nucleotide sharing. The table comes from immuneACCESS by way of TCRdb, which keeps in-frame sequences with V and J called. Part of the clones is missing from these tables; in studies checked, under half for an unresolved V gene and the rest for unknown reasons. V, J and clone size are taken as reported in that table, and D and trimming were inferred from the DNA itself. The table for this sample lists approximately 300,000 clones; about four fifths of them were counted only once. The ten most abundant clones make up roughly 0.31% of the sample.

The source is a girl under 10 years old in good health and CMV-seronegative. This receptor chain uses TRBV10-3 and TRBJ1-1; the D gene remains uncertain. The sequencing sample was made of PBMCs. The nucleotide sequence reads TGTGCCATCAGTGAGTCTCGGGACACTGAAGCTTTCTTT. Its translation reads: CAISESRDTEAFF.